The 2 T cell receptor beta chains given below trace back to one sample, sequenced in a study of blood T cell repertoires in COVID-19. Clones were sequenced by immunoSEQ multiplex PCR, and TCRdb holds only the in-frame ones, with some missing. The data show around 390,000 clones, with around nine tenths seen just once and 10% held by the top ten. Sequencing input: PBMCs or T cells enriched from blood (not recorded which). Receptors originate from a woman aged 50 to 60 who had recovered from COVID-19.

The chain links TRBV18 to TRBJ2-2; the D gene is possibly TRBD1 (5 bases). The CDR3 covers 15 residues. Germline V gene lookup returns CDR1 KGHSH and CDR2 LQKENI. Trimming stripped 3 bases from V and 4 bases from J, with 12 bases between. The CDR3 is CASSPASQVTGELFF. The CDR3, as DNA: TGTGCCAGCTCACCGGCCTCACAGGTCACCGGGGAGCTGTTTTTT.

V usage is TRBV7-2 and J usage is TRBJ2-1; the D gene is possibly TRBD1 (5 bases). V was pared by 5 bases and J by 10 bases, with 12 bases between. This CDR3 has 12 amino acids. CDR1 SGHTA and CDR2 FQGNSA come from the germline V gene. Here the CDR3 reads CASSPVQGEQFF. Here the CDR3 DNA reads TGTGCCAGCAGCCCCGTCCAGGGAGAGCAGTTCTTC.